Included here is one T cell receptor (beta chain) sequence, with context. From germline, CDR1 is MNHNS and CDR2 SASEGT. V gave up 6 bases and J gave up 2 bases; unmatched junction bases: 13. The CDR3 runs 17 residues. These data come from a study of CD8 T cells in Susac syndrome. With random hexamers, roughly 0.45 to 1 ug RNA was reverse transcribed. Multiplex PCR with immunoSEQ amplified the TCR beta CDR3 across 54 Vbeta and 13 Jbeta. TCRdb passed the immunoSEQ multiplex PCR reads through MiXCR, listing each CDR3 protein once. The sample lists about 430,000 distinct CDR3 sequences; approximately 85% were seen once. Sequencing targeted TCR beta in blood CD8+ and CD4+ T cells. The multiple sclerosis controls were treatment-naive patients, and their relapsing-remitting disease was stable or active. Both CD4+ and CD8+ T cells were negatively isolated, and TEMRA cells underwent FACS enrichment.

The sequence was obtained from a human donor with multiple sclerosis. Sample: CD8+ T cells from PBMCs. This chain connects TRBV6-1 to TRBJ1-3, with 7 bases aligning to TRBD1. Here the CDR3 DNA reads TGTGCCAGCAGCGTAGGTCCCGAGGGGGCGCCTGGAAACACCATATATTTT. Protein: CASSVGPEGAPGNTIYF.